This TCR beta chain is drawn from a study of CD8+CD57+ T cells in acquired aplastic anemia. Overall study context: Sorted CD4+ plus CD8+ cells gave DNA averaging about 3.2 ug. Study-level findings and limits: CD8+ Simpson's diversity in patients was not significantly different from that in controls. Both patients and controls carried the same twenty-nine CD8+ CDR3 sequences.

An expansion of CD8+CD57+ cells by flow cytometry had been shown in patients chosen for sequencing. Severe acquired aplastic anemia was present in all patients. TCR beta VDJ and CDR3 profiles were obtained from a genomic DNA template. TCRdb called the reads again in MiXCR, with one record for every CDR3 protein. The table lists just over 150,000 distinct CDR3 sequences, around 48% of them singletons. This CDR3 spans 20 amino acids. V shed 1 base, J shed 4 bases, and the junction held 17 bases outside the gene matches. Germline values: CDR1 DFQATT, CDR2 SNEGSKA (reference sequence). This clonotype was observed at least ten times. Its specificity is not known.

Sequenced input: sorted CD4+, CD8+, or CD8+CD57+ T cells (not recorded which) from PBMCs. The clonotype comes from a human donor with aplastic anemia. J is TRBJ2-1 and V is TRBV20-1; TRBD2 aligns across 12 bases. In DNA form, the CDR3 reads TGCAGTGCTAGAGGGGAGTGGACAGAAAGACTAGCGGGGGTATACAATGAGCAGTTCTTC. Its translation: CSARGEWTERLAGVYNEQFF.